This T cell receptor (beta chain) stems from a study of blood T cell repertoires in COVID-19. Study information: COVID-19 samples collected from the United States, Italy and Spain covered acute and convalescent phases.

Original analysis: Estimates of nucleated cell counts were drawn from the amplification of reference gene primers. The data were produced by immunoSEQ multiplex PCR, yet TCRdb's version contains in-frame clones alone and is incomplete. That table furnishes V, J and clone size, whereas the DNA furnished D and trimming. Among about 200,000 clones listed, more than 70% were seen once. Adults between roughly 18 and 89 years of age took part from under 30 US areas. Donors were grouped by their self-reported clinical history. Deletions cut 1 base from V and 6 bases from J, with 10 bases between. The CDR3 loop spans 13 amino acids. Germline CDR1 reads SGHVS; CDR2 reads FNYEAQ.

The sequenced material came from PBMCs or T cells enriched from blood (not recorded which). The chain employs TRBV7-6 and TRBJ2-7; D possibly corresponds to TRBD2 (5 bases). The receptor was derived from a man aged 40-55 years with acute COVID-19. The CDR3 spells CASSLGAEGEQYF. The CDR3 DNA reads TGTGCCAGCAGCTTAGGGGCCGAGGGCGAGCAGTACTTC.